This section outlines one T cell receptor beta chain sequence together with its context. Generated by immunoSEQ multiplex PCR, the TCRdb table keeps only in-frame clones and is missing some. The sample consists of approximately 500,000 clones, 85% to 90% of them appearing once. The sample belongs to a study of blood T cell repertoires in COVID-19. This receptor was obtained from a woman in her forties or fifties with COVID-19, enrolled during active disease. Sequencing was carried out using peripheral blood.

CDR3 amino acids: CASTLTGGGQPQHF. The CDR3 nucleotides read TGTGCCAGCACCCTCACAGGGGGGGGTCAGCCCCAGCATTTT. The V call is TRBV6-5, the J call TRBJ1-5; the match to TRBD1 covers 8 bases. CDR1 is MNHEY, CDR2 SVGAGI, per germline. The CDR3 extends over 14 amino acids. The ends lost 7 bases at V and 6 bases at J; junction bases unmatched: 8.